This T cell receptor (beta chain) was captured by sequencing in a study of beta chain features in type 1 diabetes. Study-wide context: No age, gender or cell yield differences were seen between patients and healthy donors. Study results and caveats: Whether TCRB rearrangement is influenced by HLA type was left unresolved in this analysis. Moderate yet significant TCRB CDR3 shortening was seen in Type 1 diabetes patients in all four CD4+ subsets. TCRB repertoires of naive, central memory and Treg cells appeared more similar among patients than among healthy donors.

The sequenced template was cDNA made from the entire isolated RNA. TCRdb's copy holds only in-frame clones and misses some; the assay was immunoSEQ multiplex PCR. The table lists 160,000 or so clones, approximately 8.7% of them singletons. Germline CDR1 is LNHDA and CDR2 is SQIVND (reference sequence). The CDR3 covers 13 residues. V gave up 5 bases and J gave up 3 bases; unmatched junction bases: 3. Comments on this clone: Its antigen is not identified.

The clonotype was recovered from a woman younger than 45 with type 1 diabetes. This rearrangement joins TRBV19 to TRBJ1-1, with TRBD1 matching over 7 bases. The sequenced sample consisted of central memory CD4+ T cells from blood. The CDR3 DNA sequence: TGTGCCAGTAGTGCCGACAGGGACACTGAAGCTTTCTTT. It encodes CASSADRDTEAFF.